The sequence of this T cell receptor beta chain was determined in a study of blood T cell repertoires in COVID-19. About the study: Some COVID-19 samples were acute and others convalescent; all came from the United States, Italy and Spain.

Two consecutive negative NP/OP PCR tests, clearance, or resolved symptoms defined Cohort 3 recovery. Per the original methods: Estimation of nucleated cell counts relied on the amplification of reference gene primers. Produced via immunoSEQ multiplex PCR; TCRdb's table is partial and in-frame only. For V, J and clone size, that table is used; D and trimming come from the DNA. The sample shows roughly 350,000 clones, roughly 90% of them seen only once. Trimming took 7 bases from V and 9 from J; bases not matched to a gene: 9. The germline CDR1 and CDR2 sequences are LNHDA and SQIVND (reference sequence). The CDR3 runs 14 residues.

The chain links TRBV19 to TRBJ2-1, with 10 bases identical to TRBD2. The sample comprised PBMCs or T cells enriched from blood (not recorded which). The sequence came from a young woman who had recovered from COVID-19. CDR3 sequence (DNA): TGTGCCAGTAAGGAGACTAGCGGGCTAACTGAGCAGTTCTTC. Amino acid sequence: CASKETSGLTEQFF.